The clone carrying this TCR beta chain showed up just a few times. Its cognate antigen is unknown. Collection of lesional scalp punch biopsies and peripheral blood was performed in alopecia areata patients. Extracted from the samples, RNA was reverse transcribed into cDNA to serve as the sequencing template. Produced via immunoSEQ multiplex PCR; TCRdb's table is partial and in-frame only. The sample has about 150,000 clones; under 60% are singletons. The data originate from a study of CD8+ T cells in alopecia areata. Study findings and constraints: In lesional scalp, particularly from alopecia totalis/universalis, clonality was higher than in normal scalp.

This TCR derives from a human donor with alopecia areata. Sequenced here: CD8+ T cells sorted from blood, sampled at week 0.

CDR3 coding DNA: TGTGCTAGTCGAGGGACGGGGGCGGCCTACGAGCAGTACTTC. It yields the protein CASRGTGAAYEQYF. The chain joins TRBV12-5 to TRBJ2-7; D may match TRBD1 or TRBD2 (6 bases each). The V gene's germline CDR1 is LGHNT and CDR2 FRNRAP. The CDR3 consists of 14 residues. Trimming pared 8 bases from V and 2 bases from J, leaving 16 bases between.